One T cell receptor (beta chain) is described in this entry. What it recognizes is unknown. CTLA-4 blockade using ipilimumab, together with focal radiation, was received by patients with chemo-refractory metastatic non-small-cell lung cancer. This record belongs to a study of radiotherapy plus CTLA-4 blockade in lung cancer. Study as a whole: Objective response was observed in 18% of patients, and disease control in 31%. Whole-study findings and limits: In blood, TCR clones derived from the tumor expanded after radiotherapy plus ipilimumab.

Some clones are missing from TCRdb's copy, which holds only in-frame ones; the method was immunoSEQ multiplex PCR. The table shows more than 95,000 clones, with 65% to 80% occurring only once. The sequenced sample was peripheral blood, obtained from a patient treated with radiotherapy plus ipilimumab. The origin of this receptor is a human donor with non-small cell lung cancer who had a partial response to radiotherapy plus ipilimumab. Some clones in this sample may be carry-over from other donors' samples.

CDR3 protein: CASSYSQGAVNTEAFF. The DNA for the CDR3 is TGTGCCAGCAGTTACTCACAGGGGGCCGTAAACACTGAAGCTTTCTTT. The genes are TRBV6-5 and TRBJ1-1; 9 positions agree with TRBD1. The CDR3 consists of 16 residues. Trimming cost V 0 bases and J 2 bases; bases outside gene matches: 4. Germline lookup yields CDR1 MNHEY and CDR2 SVGAGI.